Listed below are T cell receptor beta chains from one sample, sequenced in a study of blood T cell repertoires in COVID-19. The method was immunoSEQ multiplex PCR; TCRdb's version includes in-frame clones alone and lacks a portion of them. Seen here are under 80,000 clones, 85% to 90% observed once, and the top ten hold approximately 4.1%. Material: peripheral blood. These receptors all come from an older man with active COVID-19. The CDR3 runs from the conserved cysteine through the conserved F or W.

CDR3aa,j_gene,v_gene
CASRSSGINEKLFF,TRBJ1-4,TRBV27
CASSEWGGRGQETQYF,TRBJ2-5,TRBV25-1
CASSPPIWGGIYTDTQYF,TRBJ2-3,TRBV18
CASRGAGEFF,TRBJ2-1,TRBV6-5
CASSYPLGGAGETQYF,TRBJ2-5,TRBV6-2/TRBV6-3
CASSQEWGTPGVAGGLGSYEQYF,TRBJ2-7,TRBV4-2
CASSQEATWGGRTDTQYF,TRBJ2-3,TRBV3-1/TRBV3-2
CASSPFTGELFF,TRBJ2-2,TRBV28
CASSLRTGTTGELFF,TRBJ2-2,TRBV6-4
CASSPRTGGDQPQHF,TRBJ1-5,TRBV7-2
CARGGAGAGELFF,TRBJ2-2,TRBV12-3/TRBV12-4
CASSLGGGSGEQYF,TRBJ2-7,TRBV7-9
CASSQEGASRAEQYF,TRBJ2-7,TRBV3-1/TRBV3-2
CSAGSYNEQFF,TRBJ2-1,TRBV20-1
CASSPDWSSYEQYF,TRBJ2-7,TRBV7-2
CASSLVLAGEYNEQFF,TRBJ2-1,TRBV11-3
CASSGGGGVYEQYF,TRBJ2-7,TRBV5-1
CASSPTSGLSYEQYF,TRBJ2-7,TRBV5-5
CASSQTTGTPDQPQHF,TRBJ1-5,TRBV4-1
CASGPPTGVDTQYF,TRBJ2-3,TRBV12-5
CASSQERGREQYF,TRBJ2-7,TRBV4-3
CASSSTSGTLGDEQFF,TRBJ2-1,TRBV7-9
CASSPLAFGNTGELFF,TRBJ2-2,TRBV7-2
CSVVPGGPETQYF,TRBJ2-5,TRBV29-1
CASSLVGSGNNEQFF,TRBJ2-1,TRBV5-1
CAKNGAPGLDVTQYF,TRBJ2-5,TRBV3-1/TRBV3-2
CATSRARLNTEAFF,TRBJ1-1,TRBV15
CASNNPVAGDSYNEQFF,TRBJ2-1,TRBV7-3
CASSPRPPGPQETQYF,TRBJ2-5,TRBV18
CATETGGTQYF,TRBJ2-5,TRBV10-3
CASSPVGVAGASSYEQYF,TRBJ2-7,TRBV7-8
CASSPRTPALYEQYF,TRBJ2-7,TRBV25-1
CASSWGGERNEKLFF,TRBJ1-4,TRBV5-4
CATRATGNNQPQHF,TRBJ1-5,TRBV6-5
CASSDRGQPGYEQYF,TRBJ2-7,TRBV7-2
CASHGGATQYF,TRBJ2-3,TRBV6-5
CASSPGGGRPEGGELFF,TRBJ2-2,TRBV5-1
CASRLAGGPAGELFF,TRBJ2-2,TRBV7-2
CASSLTGTVGEQYF,TRBJ2-7,TRBV4-1
CASSPRGTTNEKLFF,TRBJ1-4,TRBV5-1
CASTRGQTQETQYF,TRBJ2-5,TRBV9
CASTEQGGDTEAFF,TRBJ1-1,TRBV9
CASSPGTPGELFF,TRBJ2-2,TRBV12-3/TRBV12-4
CASSPRDRSTDTQYF,TRBJ2-3,TRBV3-1/TRBV3-2
CASSPTQVGIWYEQYF,TRBJ2-7,TRBV27
CAISEGGLPTPNYGYTF,TRBJ1-2,TRBV10-3
CASSPDRGPTDTQYF,TRBJ2-3,TRBV7-2
CASSRGAGGQVGDTQYF,TRBJ2-3,TRBV5-4
CASSPGSDGNQPQHF,TRBJ1-5,TRBV5-8